The next 26 T cell receptor gamma chains were all read from a single sample in a study of Vδ1+ human thymocytes. Findings and caveats of the study: Thymic TRG and TRD repertoires appeared highly polyclonal.

The template was reverse-transcribed extracted RNA. The CDR3 regions were amplified by multiplex PCR from V-gene primers to a constant-region primer. TCRdb re-called clones from the multiplex PCR reads using CATT. The sample includes some 37,000 gamma-chain clones, around 20% of them seen just once. These TCRs' antigens remain unknown. The specimen sequenced was Vdelta1+ gamma-delta thymocytes from the thymus. Subset given: FACS-sorted CD3+ TCRalphabeta- TCRVdelta1+ TCRVdelta2- thymocytes. The source of these receptors is a girl in the first two years of life who had congenital heart surgery.

This clone was observed a few times. In the same sample, other DNA sequences code for this CDR3. The genes are TRGV2 and TRGJ1 or TRGJ2. The junction had 4 bases not matched to a gene; V was cut back by 0 bases and J by 2 bases. The CDR3 contains 14 residues. The germline V gene encodes CDR1 EGSNGY and CDR2 YDSYNSKV. The CDR3 nucleotides read TGTGCCACCTGGGACGGGCCCGATTATTATAAGAAACTCTTT. Encoded protein: CATWDGPDYYKKLF.

V gene TRGV8 combines with J gene TRGJP2. CDR3 length: 14 amino acids. V shed 12 bases, J shed 2 bases, and the junction held 12 bases outside the gene matches. Looked up from germline, CDR1 is VENAVY and CDR2 is YDSYNSRV. CDR3 DNA: TGTGCCCCACCGGCGGTGAGTAGTGATTGGATCAAGACGTTT. It codes for CAPPAVSSDWIKTF.

On this clone: Other DNA sequences in the sample encode the same CDR3. The gene calls are TRGV2 and TRGJ1 or TRGJ2. Per the germline V gene, CDR1 is EGSNGY and CDR2 is YDSYNSKV. V lost 0 bases to trimming and J lost 4 bases; unmatched junction nucleotides: 6. This CDR3 region has 14 residues. CDR3 DNA sequence: TGTGCCACCTGGGACGGGCGTATATATTATAAGAAACTCTTT. It specifies CATWDGRIYYKKLF.

For this clone: Additional DNA sequences in this sample encode the identical CDR3. V gene TRGV2 combines with J gene TRGJP2. The CDR3 spans 15 residues. V shed 0 bases and J 2 bases; nucleotides not matched to a gene: 3. The germline CDR1 and CDR2 sequences are EGSNGY and YDSYNSKV. CDR3 sequence reads: CATWDGSSSDWIKTF. CDR3 coding DNA: TGTGCCACCTGGGACGGGTCAAGTAGTGATTGGATCAAGACGTTT.

This chain connects TRGV9 to TRGJ1 or TRGJ2. V lost 8 bases to trimming and J lost 14 bases; unmatched junction nucleotides: 12. Germline V gene lookup returns CDR1 GITISATS and CDR2 ISYDGTV (reference sequence). The CDR3 has 10 amino acids. CDR3 nucleotide sequence: TGTGCCTTGTCCGGGTGGATGGAACTCTTT. Translated: CALSGWMELF.

This clone occurred a few times. The rearrangement joins TRGV9 to TRGJ1 or TRGJ2. The CDR3 sequence is 14 residues long. V lost 2 bases and J lost 0; bases outside the gene matches: 4. Germline CDR1 GITISATS, CDR2 ISYDGTV (reference sequence). CDR3 nucleotide sequence: TGTGCCTTGTGGGAGGGTTCGAATTATTATAAGAAACTCTTT. Translation: CALWEGSNYYKKLF.

The chain is built from TRGV5 and TRGJ1 or TRGJ2. The CDR3 consists of 14 residues. The germline gives CDR1 VINAFY, CDR2 YDVSNSKD. Unmatched junction bases numbered 11, after V lost 2 bases and J lost 7 bases. CDR3 coding DNA: TGTGCCACCTGGGACACAGGAGGGGCCTATAAGAAACTCTTT. The encoded protein is CATWDTGGAYKKLF.

This chain uses TRGV2 with TRGJP2. V was clipped by 5 bases and J by 1 base; unmatched bases: 10. Germline V gene data show CDR1 as EGSNGY and CDR2 as YDSYNSKV. This CDR3 contains 16 residues. The CDR3: CATWGKGGSSDWIKTF. Here the CDR3 DNA reads TGTGCCACCTGGGGCAAGGGGGGTAGTAGTGATTGGATCAAGACGTTT.

This clone is medium-sized (0.01 to 0.1%) within its sample. The V call is TRGV2, the J call TRGJ1 or TRGJ2. The germline gives CDR1 EGSNGY, CDR2 YDSYNSKV. V shed 0 bases, J shed 0 bases, and the junction held 2 bases outside the gene matches. The CDR3 consists of 14 residues. CDR3 nucleotide sequence: TGTGCCACCTGGGACGGGGGGAATTATTATAAGAAACTCTTT. This translates into CATWDGGNYYKKLF.

About this clone: At the DNA level, this CDR3 is encoded by other sequences in the same sample as well. V usage is TRGV4 and J usage is TRGJ1 or TRGJ2. Germline trimming cut 3 bases from V and 1 base from J; bases unmatched to any gene: 6. CDR1 and CDR2 (germline): EGSTGY, YDSYTSSV. The CDR3 consists of 14 residues. CDR3 sequence: CATWDSPNYYKKLF. Written as DNA, the CDR3 is TGTGCCACCTGGGATAGCCCCAATTATTATAAGAAACTCTTT.

The chain is built from TRGV3 and TRGJ1 or TRGJ2. This CDR3 is built from 13 residues. After removal of 3 bases from V and 6 bases from J, the junction contained 8 bases not matched to a gene. From germline, CDR1 is VTNTFY and CDR2 YDVSTARD (reference sequence). CDR3 nucleotides: TGTGCCACCTGGGACGTTTCATCTTATAAGAAACTCTTT. Amino acids: CATWDVSSYKKLF.

This clone was picked up a small number of times. The V gene is TRGV8, the J gene TRGJ1 or TRGJ2. Germline trimming cut 2 bases from V and 11 bases from J; bases unmatched to any gene: 15. Germline CDR1 is VENAVY and CDR2 is YDSYNSRV. CDR3 size: 14 residues. The CDR3 DNA reads as TGTGCCACCTGGGATACATACGTCGATGGGGAGAAACTCTTT. Translating it yields CATWDTYVDGEKLF.

The sample holds a few counts of this clone. V and J are TRGV8 and TRGJ1 or TRGJ2. Germline values: CDR1 VENAVY, CDR2 YDSYNSRV. V shed 3 bases, J shed 10 bases, and the junction held 6 bases outside the gene matches. The CDR3 has 11 residues. This chain's CDR3 is CATWDERKKLF. CDR3 bases: TGTGCCACCTGGGATGAGAGAAAGAAACTCTTT.

V and J are TRGV2 and TRGJ1 or TRGJ2. The germline gives CDR1 EGSNGY, CDR2 YDSYNSKV. The CDR3 has 15 residues. V lost 0 bases, J lost 0 bases, and 5 bases stayed unmatched. CDR3 sequence (DNA): TGTGCCACCTGGGACGGGCCCCAGAATTATTATAAGAAACTCTTT. Translated: CATWDGPQNYYKKLF.

This chain uses TRGV4 with TRGJP2. With V trimmed by 4 bases and J by 3 bases, 8 bases remained unmatched. Germline V gene data show CDR1 as EGSTGY and CDR2 as YDSYTSSV. The CDR3 contains 15 residues. The CDR3 is CATWEERGSDWIKTF. The CDR3 DNA sequence: TGTGCCACCTGGGAGGAGAGAGGTAGTGATTGGATCAAGACGTTT.

The V call is TRGV9, the J call TRGJ1 or TRGJ2. CDR3 length equals 13 residues. Germline CDR1 and CDR2: GITISATS and ISYDGTV (reference sequence). The V and J ends lost 4 bases and 8 bases, in that order; junction bases with no gene match: 11. CDR3 nucleotide sequence: TGTGCCTTGTGGGAAGCCGTTGTGAATAAGAAACTCTTT. This encodes CALWEAVVNKKLF.

In the case of this clone: Other DNA sequences in this sample translate to the same CDR3. The rearrangement links TRGV2 to TRGJ1 or TRGJ2. Germline lookup yields CDR1 EGSNGY and CDR2 YDSYNSKV. The CDR3 extends over 14 amino acids. The V segment lost 0 bases and the J segment 2 bases; nucleotides outside the gene matches: 4. Here the CDR3 DNA reads TGTGCCACCTGGGACGGGTCCCATTATTATAAGAAACTCTTT. Translation: CATWDGSHYYKKLF.

This clone was picked up a small number of times. With a much larger clone just one base away, this may be a read error. This sequence joins TRGV3 and TRGJ1 or TRGJ2. J was trimmed by 6 bases and V by 0 bases; bases with no gene match: 5. Germline CDR1 is VTNTFY and CDR2 is YDVSTARD (reference sequence). The CDR3 contains 13 residues. As DNA, the CDR3 is TGTGCCACCTGGGACAGGGATTGTTATAAGAAACTCTTT. It yields the protein CATWDRDCYKKLF.

The chain has TRGV4 and TRGJ1 or TRGJ2. CDR3 length equals 14 residues. Germline-derived CDR1 and CDR2 are EGSTGY and YDSYTSSV. The J segment lost 11 bases and the V segment lost 0 bases, leaving 13 bases of the junction unmatched. CDR3 DNA: TGTGCCACCTGGGATGGGATACTACTTCGGGAGAAACTCTTT. Protein product: CATWDGILLREKLF.

This clone appeared a few times. The V gene is TRGV8, the J gene TRGJ1 or TRGJ2. CDR1 is VENAVY and CDR2 is YDSYNSRV in the germline V gene. J was trimmed by 3 bases and V by 5 bases; bases with no gene match: 13. This CDR3 has 15 residues. In DNA, the CDR3 is TGTGCCACCTGGGTCAAACGTCCCCTTTATTATAAGAAACTCTTT. This encodes CATWVKRPLYYKKLF.

This chain links TRGV8 with TRGJP2. This CDR3 is built from 16 residues. Germline V CDR1 and CDR2: VENAVY, YDSYNSRV. J gave up 5 bases and V 1 base, and 10 bases lay outside the gene matches. CDR3 sequence reads: CATWDSGQSSDWIKTF. CDR3 nucleotides: TGTGCCACCTGGGATAGTGGTCAGAGCAGTGATTGGATCAAGACGTTT.

This clone has only a few counts. This rearrangement joins TRGV4 to TRGJ1 or TRGJ2. Germline-derived CDR1 and CDR2 are EGSTGY and YDSYTSSV. This CDR3 contains 14 residues. The V segment lost 4 bases and the J segment 9 bases; nucleotides outside the gene matches: 15. Here the CDR3 reads CATWDRQAERKKLF. The CDR3, as DNA: TGTGCCACCTGGGACAGGCAAGCCGAACGTAAGAAACTCTTT.

V usage is TRGV2 and J usage is TRGJP2. This CDR3 spans 13 amino acids. V trimming: 1 base; J trimming: 12 bases; junction bases outside the gene matches: 8. Looked up from germline, CDR1 is EGSNGY and CDR2 is YDSYNSKV. CDR3 loop: CATWDGPSGIKTF. DNA of the CDR3: TGTGCCACCTGGGACGGCCCTAGTGGGATCAAGACGTTT.

A word on this clone: One junction end disagrees with the germline gene, perhaps due to a read error. The chain combines TRGV9 with TRGJ1 or TRGJ2. Germline-derived CDR1 and CDR2 are GITISATS and ISYDGTV (reference sequence). The CDR3 totals 15 residues. The CDR3 sequence: CALREVPTSPLKKLF. DNA of the CDR3: TGTGCCTTGCGGGAGGTGCCTACCTCCCCCCTAAAGAAACTCTTT.

V usage is TRGV4 and J usage is TRGJP2. Germline V gene lookup returns CDR1 EGSTGY and CDR2 YDSYTSSV. CDR3 size: 14 residues. V shed 0 bases, J shed 10 bases, and the junction held 8 bases outside the gene matches. In DNA, the CDR3 is TGTGCCACCTGGGATGGGCTGGGGGTTTGGATCAAGACGTTT. Residues: CATWDGLGVWIKTF.

This chain uses TRGV3 with TRGJP2. Germline V CDR1 and CDR2: VTNTFY, YDVSTARD (reference sequence). V was clipped by 5 bases and J by 12 bases; unmatched bases: 12. CDR3 length: 13 amino acids. CDR3 coding DNA: TGTGCCACCTGGGCCGGGCCGAGGGGGATCAAGACGTTT. Amino acid sequence: CATWAGPRGIKTF.